This T cell receptor (beta chain) is from a study of blood T cell repertoires in COVID-19. Profiled with immunoSEQ multiplex PCR; TCRdb holds only in-frame clones, not every one. The data contain approximately 220,000 clones, around 83% of them singletons. Germline V gene sequence: CDR1 MDHEN, CDR2 SYDVKM. CDR3 length: 13 residues. V was shortened by 7 bases and J by 2 bases, with 11 bases between the two germline ends. Notes on this clone: Other nucleotide sequences from this sample produce the same CDR3.

What was sequenced was peripheral blood. The chain recombines TRBV28 with TRBJ1-1; D perhaps matches TRBD1 (6 bases). The receptor comes from a woman in her forties or fifties with acute or convalescent COVID-19. As DNA, the CDR3 is TGTGCCAGCATCAGAGGGGGTAACACTGAAGCTTTCTTT. Translating gives CASIRGGNTEAFF.